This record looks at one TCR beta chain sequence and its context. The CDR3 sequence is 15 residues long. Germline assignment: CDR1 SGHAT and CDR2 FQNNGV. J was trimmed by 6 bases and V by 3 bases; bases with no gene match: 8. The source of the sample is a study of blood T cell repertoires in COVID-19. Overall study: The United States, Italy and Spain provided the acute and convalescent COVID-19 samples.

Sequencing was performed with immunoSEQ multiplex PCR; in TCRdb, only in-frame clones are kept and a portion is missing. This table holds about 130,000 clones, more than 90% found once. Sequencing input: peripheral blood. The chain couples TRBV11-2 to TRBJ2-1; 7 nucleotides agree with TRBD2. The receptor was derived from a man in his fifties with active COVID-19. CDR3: CASSFTTGGSNEQFF. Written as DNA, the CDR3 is TGTGCCAGCAGCTTTACGACGGGGGGTTCCAATGAGCAGTTCTTC.